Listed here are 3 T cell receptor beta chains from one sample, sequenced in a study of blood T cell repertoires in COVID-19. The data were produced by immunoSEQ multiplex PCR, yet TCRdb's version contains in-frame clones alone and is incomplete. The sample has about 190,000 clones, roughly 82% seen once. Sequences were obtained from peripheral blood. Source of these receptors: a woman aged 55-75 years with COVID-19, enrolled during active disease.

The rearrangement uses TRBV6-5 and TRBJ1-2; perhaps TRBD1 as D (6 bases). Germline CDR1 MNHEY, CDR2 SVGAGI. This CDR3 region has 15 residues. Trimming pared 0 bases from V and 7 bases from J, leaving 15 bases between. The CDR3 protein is CASSYSSTGLGGYTF. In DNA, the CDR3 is TGTGCCAGCAGTTACTCGTCCACAGGGCTCGGTGGCTACACCTTC.

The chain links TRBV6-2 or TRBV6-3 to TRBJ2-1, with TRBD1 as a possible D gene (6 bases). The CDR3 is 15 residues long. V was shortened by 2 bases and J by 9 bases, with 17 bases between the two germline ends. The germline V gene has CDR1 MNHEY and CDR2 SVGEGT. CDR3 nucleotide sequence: TGTGCCAGCAGTTACGGGGGACACCCCAGGAGTGAGCAGTTCTTC. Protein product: CASSYGGHPRSEQFF.

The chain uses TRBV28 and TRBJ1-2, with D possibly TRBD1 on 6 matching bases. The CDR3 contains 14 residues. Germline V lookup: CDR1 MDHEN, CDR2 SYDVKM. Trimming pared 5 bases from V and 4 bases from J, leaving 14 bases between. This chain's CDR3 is CASSRTALSYGYTF. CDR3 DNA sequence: TGTGCCAGCAGTAGGACAGCTCTAAGCTATGGCTACACCTTC.